The present T cell receptor (beta chain) was sequenced within a study of T cell repertoires in ileal Crohn's disease. For the study at large: Median disease duration was roughly 8.4 years; about 37% smoked at surgery. Notes on the study in general: Every patient over 26.8% clonality showed endoscopic recurrence.

This clone occurred a few times. What it binds is unknown. Per sample, about 480 nanograms of biopsy DNA were TCRB immunosequenced. Measured with immunoSEQ multiplex PCR; TCRdb has only the in-frame clones, and not every one. The table records 11,000 to 15,000 clones, 70% to 85% of them present only once. Germline V gene sequence: CDR1 SEHNR, CDR2 FQNEAQ (reference sequence). The CDR3 runs 12 residues. Deletions cut 1 base from V and 6 bases from J, with 4 bases between. This clonotype was sampled from an adult with Crohn's disease. Sequencing input: ileal tissue. The V gene is TRBV7-9, the J gene TRBJ1-5; D unclear. In DNA form, the CDR3 reads TGTGCCAGCAGCTTAGAGAGTCAGCCCCAGCATTTT. This encodes CASSLESQPQHF. The complete variable domain, with remaining parts taken from reference TRBV7-9 and TRBJ1-5, reads DTGVSQNPRHKITKRGQNVTFRCDPISEHNRLYWYRQTLGQGPEFLTYFQNEAQLEKSRLLSDRFSAERPKGSFSTLEIQRTEQGDSAMYLCASSLESQPQHFGDGTRLSIL.